The clone carrying this T cell receptor beta chain was observed a few times. Its cognate antigen is unknown. This sample was taken from a study of blood T cells in healthy people across ages. CDR1 is MNHEY, CDR2 SVGEGT, per germline. The CDR3 covers 15 residues. Trimming left V 6 bases short and J 7 bases short, with 16 bases between. Study conclusions and caveats: Estimated diversity across one million T cells was deemed an underestimate. Not knowing donor CMV status may have confounded expanded clonotype changes.

Primers used in a second PCR of roughly 7 to 11 cycles were a sample-barcoded 5' primer and a J-beta primer mix. All cDNA molecules were each tagged by a template-switch adaptor with 12 random nucleotides. TCRdb re-called the 5' RACE reads with MiXCR, one entry per CDR3 protein. This sample has about 1.1 million distinct CDR3 sequences, with roughly two fifths found just once. Source material: blood. V gene TRBV6-2 or TRBV6-3 combines with J gene TRBJ1-6; unclear D gene. This sequence was found in a man aged 18 to 30 in good health. The CDR3 loop is CASSISTGRNSPLHF. As DNA, the CDR3 is TGTGCCAGCAGCATCAGCACCGGGAGAAATTCACCCCTCCACTTT.